The TCR beta chain under discussion was sequenced for a study of CD8+CD57+ T cells in acquired aplastic anemia. Study background: Mean yield of DNA from sorted CD4+ and CD8+ cells was roughly 3.2 ug. As sequenced from healthy donors, CD4+ cells averaged approximately 11 million reads.

Per germline, CDR1 MNHEY and CDR2 SVGAGI. Trimming took off 7 bases at V and 3 bases at J, with 18 bases between the two ends. The CDR3 runs to 15 residues. This clonotype has at least ten counts. Its antigen is as yet unknown. Template material for TCR beta VDJ and CDR3 profiling consisted of genomic DNA. TCRdb ran MiXCR on the reads and lists one entry per CDR3 protein. The sample carries about 190,000 distinct CDR3 sequences, 54% recorded once. Findings and caveats of the study: Researchers reported that CD8+ Simpson's diversity was not significantly different in patients versus controls.

Sequencing used sorted CD4+, CD8+, or CD8+CD57+ T cells (not recorded which) from PBMCs. The chain carries TRBV6-5 and TRBJ1-1; TRBD1 might be the D (5 bases). The clonotype comes from a human donor in good health, serving as a control. The CDR3 DNA reads as TGTGCCAGCAAGGCATTTGGGACGGGAGACACTGAAGCTTTCTTT. Protein product: CASKAFGTGDTEAFF.